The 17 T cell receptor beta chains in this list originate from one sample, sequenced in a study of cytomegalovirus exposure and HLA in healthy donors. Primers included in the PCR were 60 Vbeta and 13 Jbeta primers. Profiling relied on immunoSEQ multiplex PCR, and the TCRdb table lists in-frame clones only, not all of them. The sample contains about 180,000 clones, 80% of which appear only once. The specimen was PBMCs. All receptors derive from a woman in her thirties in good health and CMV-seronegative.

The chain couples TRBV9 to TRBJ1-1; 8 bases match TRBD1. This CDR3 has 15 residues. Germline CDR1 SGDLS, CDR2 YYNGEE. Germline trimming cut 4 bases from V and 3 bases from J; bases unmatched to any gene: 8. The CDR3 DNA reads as TGTGCCAGCAGCCCAAAGACAGGGGTACACACTGAAGCTTTCTTT. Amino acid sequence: CASSPKTGVHTEAFF.

CDR3: CAISGQGGENTQYF. The CDR3 DNA reads as TGTGCCATCTCGGGACAGGGTGGAGAAAATACGCAGTATTTT. This sequence joins TRBV10-3 and TRBJ2-3; TRBD1 aligns across 9 bases. Germline V gene sequence: CDR1 ENHRY, CDR2 SYGVKD. V shed 8 bases and J 7 bases; nucleotides not matched to a gene: 10. The CDR3 totals 14 residues.

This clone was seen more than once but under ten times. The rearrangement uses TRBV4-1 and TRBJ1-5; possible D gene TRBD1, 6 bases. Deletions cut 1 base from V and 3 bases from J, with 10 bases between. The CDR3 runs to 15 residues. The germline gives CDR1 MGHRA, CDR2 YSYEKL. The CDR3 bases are TGCGCCAGCAGCCAAGTGGGGGCTAACAATCAGCCCCAGCATTTT. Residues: CASSQVGANNQPQHF.

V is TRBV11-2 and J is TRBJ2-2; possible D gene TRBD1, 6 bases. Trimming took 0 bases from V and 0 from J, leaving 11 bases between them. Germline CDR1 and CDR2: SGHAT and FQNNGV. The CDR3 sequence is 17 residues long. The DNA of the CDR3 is TGTGCCAGCAGCTTAGACCTTCAGGGGCCGAACACCGGGGAGCTGTTTTTT. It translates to CASSLDLQGPNTGELFF.

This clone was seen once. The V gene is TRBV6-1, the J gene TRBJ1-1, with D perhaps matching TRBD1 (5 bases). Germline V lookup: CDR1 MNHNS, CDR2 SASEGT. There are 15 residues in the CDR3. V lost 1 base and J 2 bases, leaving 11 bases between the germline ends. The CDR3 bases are TGTGCCAGCAGTGAAGTGGAGGGGTCAAACACTGAAGCTTTCTTT. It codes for CASSEVEGSNTEAFF.

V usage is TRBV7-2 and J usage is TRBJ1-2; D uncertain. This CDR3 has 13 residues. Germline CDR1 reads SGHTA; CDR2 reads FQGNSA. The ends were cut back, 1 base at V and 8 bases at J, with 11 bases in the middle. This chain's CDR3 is CASSLGQAGGYTF. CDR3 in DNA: TGTGCCAGCAGCTTAGGGCAGGCGGGGGGCTACACCTTC.

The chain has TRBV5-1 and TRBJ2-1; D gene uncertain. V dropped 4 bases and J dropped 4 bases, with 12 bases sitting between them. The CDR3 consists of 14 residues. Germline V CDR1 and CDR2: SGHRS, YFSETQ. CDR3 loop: CASSPGSAYNEQFF. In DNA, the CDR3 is TGCGCCAGCAGCCCCGGGTCAGCTTACAATGAGCAGTTCTTC.

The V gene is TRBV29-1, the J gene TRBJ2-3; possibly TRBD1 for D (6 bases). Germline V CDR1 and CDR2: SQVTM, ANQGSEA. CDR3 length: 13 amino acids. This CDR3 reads CSKQAGVTDTQYF. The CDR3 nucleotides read TGCAGTAAGCAGGCAGGGGTCACAGATACGCAGTATTTT.

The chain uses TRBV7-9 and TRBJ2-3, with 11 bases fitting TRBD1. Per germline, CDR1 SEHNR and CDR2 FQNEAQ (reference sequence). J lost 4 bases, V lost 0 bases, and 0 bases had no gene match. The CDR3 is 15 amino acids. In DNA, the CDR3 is TGTGCCAGCAGCTTAGCGGGACAGGGGGCAGATACGCAGTATTTT. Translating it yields CASSLAGQGADTQYF.

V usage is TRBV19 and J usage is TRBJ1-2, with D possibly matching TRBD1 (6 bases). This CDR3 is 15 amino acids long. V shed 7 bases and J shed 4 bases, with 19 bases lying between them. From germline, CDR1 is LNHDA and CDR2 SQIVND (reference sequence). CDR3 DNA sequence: TGTGCCAGTAAGGAGTTTGGGGGCCAACGCTATGGCTACACCTTC. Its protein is CASKEFGGQRYGYTF.

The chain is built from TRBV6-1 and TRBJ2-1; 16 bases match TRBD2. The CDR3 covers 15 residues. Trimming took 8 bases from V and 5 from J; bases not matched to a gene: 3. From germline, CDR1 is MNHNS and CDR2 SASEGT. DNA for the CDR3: TGTGCCAGCCGGGGACTAGCGGGGGGGAACAATGAGCAGTTCTTC. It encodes CASRGLAGGNNEQFF.

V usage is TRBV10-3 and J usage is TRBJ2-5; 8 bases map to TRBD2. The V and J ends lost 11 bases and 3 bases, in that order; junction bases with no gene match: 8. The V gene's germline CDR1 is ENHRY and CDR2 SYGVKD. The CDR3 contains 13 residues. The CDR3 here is CASGGGTEETQYF. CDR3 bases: TGTGCCTCCGGGGGGGGTACGGAAGAGACCCAGTACTTC.

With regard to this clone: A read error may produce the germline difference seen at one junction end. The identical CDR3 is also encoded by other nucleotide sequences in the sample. The CDR3 protein is CASSQPGLLTEAFF. The CDR3 DNA reads TGCGCCAGCAGCCAACCAGGCCTTCTCACTGAAGCCTTCTTT. The chain joins TRBV5-1 to TRBJ1-1; D is unclear. Germline CDR1 is SGHRS and CDR2 is YFSETQ. CDR3 length equals 14 residues. Variable domain in full (rest from reference TRBV5-1 and TRBJ1-1): KAGVTQTPRYLIKTRGQQVTLSCSPISGHRSVSWYQQTPGQGLQFLFEYFSETQRNKGNFPGRFSGRQFSNSRSEMNVSTLELGDSALYLCASSQPGLLTEAFFGQGTRLTVV.

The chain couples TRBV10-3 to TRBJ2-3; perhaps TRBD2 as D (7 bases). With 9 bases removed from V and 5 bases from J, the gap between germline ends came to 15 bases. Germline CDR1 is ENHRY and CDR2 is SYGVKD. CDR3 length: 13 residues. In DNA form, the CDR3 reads TGTGCCATTGACGGGGGGCGTGGAGATACGCAGTATTTT. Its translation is CAIDGGRGDTQYF.

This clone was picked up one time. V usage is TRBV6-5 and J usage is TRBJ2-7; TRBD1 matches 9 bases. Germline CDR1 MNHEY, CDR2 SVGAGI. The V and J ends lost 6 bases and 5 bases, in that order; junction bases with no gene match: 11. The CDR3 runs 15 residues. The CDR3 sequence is CASRVFPGQGHEQYF. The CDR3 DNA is TGTGCCAGCAGAGTCTTTCCGGGACAGGGCCACGAGCAGTACTTC.

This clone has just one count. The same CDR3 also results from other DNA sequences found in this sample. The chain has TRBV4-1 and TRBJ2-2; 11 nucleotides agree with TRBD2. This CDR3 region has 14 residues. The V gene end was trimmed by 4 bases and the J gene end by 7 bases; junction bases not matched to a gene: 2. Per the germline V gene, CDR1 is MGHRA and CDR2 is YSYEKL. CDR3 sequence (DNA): TGCGCCAGCAGCCGAGGACTAGCGGGCGGGGAGCTGTTTTTT. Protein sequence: CASSRGLAGGELFF.

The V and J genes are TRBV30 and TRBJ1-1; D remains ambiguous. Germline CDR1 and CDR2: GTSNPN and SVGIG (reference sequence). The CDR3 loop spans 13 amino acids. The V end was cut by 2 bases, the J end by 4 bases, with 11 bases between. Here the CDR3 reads CAWSPDLSTEAFF. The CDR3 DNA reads TGTGCCTGGAGTCCGGACTTGAGCACTGAAGCTTTCTTT.